This T cell receptor beta chain was found in a study of cytomegalovirus exposure and HLA in healthy donors. The PCR used 60 Vbeta and 13 Jbeta primers. Original processing methods: The count from a later analysis was some 76 million unique TCR beta chains, about 10 million of them shared. Method: immunoSEQ multiplex PCR; TCRdb's copy keeps in-frame clones and lacks some. From that table come the V and J calls and clone size; the DNA was used to work out D and trimming. The repertoire includes 180,000 or so clones, about three quarters of them detected once, and 1.4% sits in the top ten. This CDR3 is 13 amino acids long. The V gene's germline CDR1 is ENHRY and CDR2 SYGVKD.

The receptor was isolated from a man in his late teens or twenties in good health and CMV-seronegative. The chain recombines TRBV10-3 with TRBJ2-5; 7 positions match TRBD1. The J call could be wrong; TRBJ2-7 is a better fit for the DNA end. The sample taken for sequencing was PBMCs. The DNA of the CDR3 is TGTGCCATCAGCGGGGACAGCTCCTACGAGCAGTACTTC. Residues: CAISGDSSYEQYF.